One and the same sample provided the 4 T cell receptor beta chains below, sequenced in a study of technical replicates of blood from a handful of donors. TCRdb's copy holds only in-frame clones and misses some; the assay was immunoSEQ multiplex PCR. The table lists roughly 74,000 clones, roughly 90% of them singletons. The sequencing sample was made of T cells isolated from PBMCs. These TCRs come from a human donor in good health.

The chain combines TRBV6-5 with TRBJ1-1; perhaps TRBD1 as D (5 bases). V gave up 6 bases and J gave up 3 bases, with 14 bases separating them. This CDR3 region has 14 residues. CDR1 and CDR2 from the germline V gene are MNHEY and SVGAGI. The CDR3 protein is CASSRNVGDTEAFF. In nucleotides, the CDR3 is TGTGCCAGCAGCCGCAATGTAGGGGACACTGAAGCTTTCTTT.

This rearrangement joins TRBV28 to TRBJ2-3; tentative D call: TRBD2 (7 bases). The CDR3 runs to 13 residues. CDR1 and CDR2 from the germline V gene are MDHEN and SYDVKM. Deletions cut 8 bases from V and 6 bases from J, with 15 bases between. The CDR3 sequence: CASERGALDTQYF. The CDR3 DNA follows: TGTGCCAGCGAACGGGGGGCCCTGGATACGCAGTATTTT.

In its sample, this clone was seen once. V usage is TRBV9 and J usage is TRBJ2-3; 9 bases match TRBD2. The ends lost 4 bases at V and 4 bases at J; junction bases unmatched: 10. CDR1 is SGDLS and CDR2 is YYNGEE in the germline V gene. The CDR3 is made up of 16 amino acids. CDR3 coding DNA: TGTGCCAGCAGCCCTCCCGGCGGGAGGGCCTCAGATACGCAGTATTTT. This encodes CASSPPGGRASDTQYF.

V and J are TRBV2 and TRBJ1-2; TRBD1 is a possible D gene (5 bases). Trimming shortened V by 3 bases and J by 4 bases, and 12 bases separated the two germline ends. CDR3 length: 14 amino acids. Germline CDR1 reads SNHLY; CDR2 reads FYNNEI. The CDR3 bases are TGTGCCAGCAGTGAGGGCAGGGCCAGCTATGGCTACACCTTC. Translated: CASSEGRASYGYTF.